One sample yielded the 13 T cell receptor beta chains listed below, sequenced in a study of blood T cell repertoires in COVID-19. The protocol was immunoSEQ multiplex PCR, while the TCRdb copy is restricted to in-frame clones and leaves out a portion. This table has 210,000 or so clones, about 80% appearing once. Sequenced sample: PBMCs or T cells enriched from blood (not recorded which). All receptors derive from a man between 60 and 75 years old who had recovered from COVID-19.

V gene TRBV9 combines with J gene TRBJ2-3, with 8 bases that match TRBD2. Germline assignment: CDR1 SGDLS and CDR2 YYNGEE. Trimming removed 8 bases from V and 2 bases from J; junction bases left unmatched: 10. The CDR3 spans 15 residues. CDR3 DNA: TGTGCCAGTGGCAGGGGTAGCGGGGACACAGATACGCAGTATTTT. The encoded protein is CASGRGSGDTDTQYF.

The chain carries TRBV6-6 and TRBJ1-5, with 7 bases fitting TRBD1. Trimming took 7 bases from V and 1 from J; bases not matched to a gene: 7. The CDR3 is 15 amino acids. Germline V gene data show CDR1 as MNHNY and CDR2 as SVGAGI (reference sequence). For the CDR3, the DNA is TGTGCCAGCACCCGAGACAGGGACAGCAATCAGCCCCAGCATTTT. This translates into CASTRDRDSNQPQHF.

This chain joins TRBV12-3 or TRBV12-4 and TRBJ2-1, with a possible D match to TRBD1 (6 bases). Trimming cost V 6 bases and J 8 bases, with 11 bases left between them. The CDR3 extends over 12 amino acids. The CDR3 here is CASSPEGDEQFF. The CDR3 nucleotides are TGTGCCAGCAGCCCAGAGGGGGATGAGCAGTTCTTC.

The chain couples TRBV3-1 (or the pseudogene TRBV3-2) to TRBJ2-7; D may be TRBD1 (5 bases). V was clipped by 5 bases and J by 4 bases, with 9 bases between them. This CDR3 is built from 12 residues. CDR1 is LGHDT, CDR2 YNNKEL, per germline (reference sequence). In DNA form, the CDR3 reads TGTGCCAGCAGCTCGAACAGGTACGAGCAGTACTTC. Translated, it gives CASSSNRYEQYF.

This chain links TRBV24-1 with TRBJ2-3; TRBD1 matches at 9 bases. V was pared by 9 bases and J by 0 bases, with 0 bases of the junction left unmatched. Germline-derived CDR1 and CDR2 are KGHDR and SFDVKD. This CDR3 has 13 residues. The DNA for the CDR3 is TGTGCCACCGGGACAGGGAGCACAGATACGCAGTATTTT. Translation gives CATGTGSTDTQYF.

This clone was seen just once. The chain is built from TRBV29-1 and TRBJ1-1; TRBD1 is a possible D gene (6 bases). Germline loops: CDR1 SQVTM, CDR2 ANQGSEA. V lost 6 bases, J lost 1 base, and 15 bases lay in between. The CDR3 is 14 residues long. Here the CDR3 DNA reads TGCAGCGTGGCCCAGGGGTTTAAGAACACTGAAGCTTTCTTT. Its translation is CSVAQGFKNTEAFF.

This clone was counted many times. The chain combines TRBV5-1 with TRBJ2-7, with a tentative D call TRBD1 (5 bases). CDR1 SGHRS and CDR2 YFSETQ come from the germline V gene. This CDR3 is 14 amino acids long. V was trimmed by 0 bases and J by 6 bases, leaving 13 bases between them. CDR3 loop: CASSLAAGLGEQYF. Here the CDR3 DNA reads TGCGCCAGCAGCTTGGCGGCAGGGTTGGGCGAGCAGTACTTC.

J is TRBJ2-2 and V is TRBV5-1; 7 nucleotides match TRBD1. The V gene's germline CDR1 is SGHRS and CDR2 YFSETQ. The J segment lost 0 bases and the V segment lost 6 bases, leaving 5 bases of the junction unmatched. CDR3 length: 15 amino acids. The CDR3 region is CASTFGTANTGELFF. CDR3 DNA: TGCGCCAGCACCTTCGGGACAGCGAACACCGGGGAGCTGTTTTTT.

This clone has a handful of counts. The rearrangement uses TRBV5-5 and TRBJ1-2; D is ambiguous. Germline values: CDR1 SGHKS, CDR2 YYEKEE (reference sequence). V lost 4 bases to trimming and J lost 3 bases, with 7 bases between them. The CDR3 has 12 residues. This chain's CDR3 is CASSEDYYGYTF. Written as DNA, the CDR3 is TGTGCCAGCAGCGAGGACTACTATGGCTACACCTTC.

The J gene is TRBJ1-2, the V gene TRBV12-3 or TRBV12-4, with 9 bases lining up with TRBD1. With 5 bases clipped from V and 8 bases from J, the junction kept 6 bases outside the gene matches. This CDR3 is built from 13 residues. CDR3 sequence reads: CASSMGQGPGYTF. The DNA of the CDR3 is TGTGCCAGCAGTATGGGACAGGGCCCGGGCTACACCTTC.

V is TRBV18 and J is TRBJ2-1, with TRBD2 matching 10 bases. Trimming cost V 5 bases and J 9 bases; bases outside gene matches: 10. Germline lookup yields CDR1 KGHSH and CDR2 LQKENI. The CDR3 spans 15 residues. CDR3 protein: CASSSSGGAGREQFF. CDR3 DNA sequence: TGTGCCAGCTCATCAAGCGGGGGGGCTGGGCGTGAGCAGTTCTTC.

The genes are TRBV7-2 and TRBJ2-7, with 11 positions matching TRBD1. The CDR3 length is 14 residues. The J segment lost 9 bases and the V segment lost 5 bases, leaving 9 bases of the junction unmatched. Germline-derived CDR1 and CDR2 are SGHTA and FQGNSA. Written as DNA, the CDR3 is TGTGCCAGCAGCGGGTGGACAGGGGGCAGCGGGCAGTACTTC. It yields the protein CASSGWTGGSGQYF.

The V gene is TRBV11-3, the J gene TRBJ1-1; TRBD1 is a possible D gene (5 bases). V was clipped by 5 bases and J by 6 bases, with 22 bases between them. There are 16 residues in the CDR3. Per the germline V gene, CDR1 is SGHNT and CDR2 is YENEEA. The CDR3 bases are TGTGCCAGCAGCGTGATTTGGGGGGTACGGAGTGCTGAAGCTTTCTTT. It codes for CASSVIWGVRSAEAFF.